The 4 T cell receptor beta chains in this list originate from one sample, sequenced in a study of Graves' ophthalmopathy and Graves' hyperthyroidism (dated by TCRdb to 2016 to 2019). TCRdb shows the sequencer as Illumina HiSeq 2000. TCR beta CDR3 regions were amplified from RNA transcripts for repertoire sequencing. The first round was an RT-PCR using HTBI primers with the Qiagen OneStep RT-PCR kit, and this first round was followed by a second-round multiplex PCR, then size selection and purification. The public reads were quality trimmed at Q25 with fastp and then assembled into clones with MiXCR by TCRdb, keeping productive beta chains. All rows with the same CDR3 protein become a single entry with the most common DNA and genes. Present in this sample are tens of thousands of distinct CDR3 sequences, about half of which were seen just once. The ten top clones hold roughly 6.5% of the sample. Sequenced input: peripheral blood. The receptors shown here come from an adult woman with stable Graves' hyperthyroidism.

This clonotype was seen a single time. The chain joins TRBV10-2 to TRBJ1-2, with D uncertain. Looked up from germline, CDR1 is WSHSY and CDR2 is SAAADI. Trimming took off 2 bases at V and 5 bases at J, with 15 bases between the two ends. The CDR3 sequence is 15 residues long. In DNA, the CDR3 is TGCGCCAGCAGTGAGGTGTCCGCGGTTGTGTATGGCTACACCTTC. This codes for CASSEVSAVVYGYTF.

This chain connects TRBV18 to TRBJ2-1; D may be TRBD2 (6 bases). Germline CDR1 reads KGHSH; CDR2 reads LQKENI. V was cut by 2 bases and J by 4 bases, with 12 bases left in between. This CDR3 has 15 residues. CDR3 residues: CASSPWRESYNEQFF. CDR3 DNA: TGTGCCAGCTCACCATGGAGGGAAAGTTACAATGAGCAGTTCTTC.

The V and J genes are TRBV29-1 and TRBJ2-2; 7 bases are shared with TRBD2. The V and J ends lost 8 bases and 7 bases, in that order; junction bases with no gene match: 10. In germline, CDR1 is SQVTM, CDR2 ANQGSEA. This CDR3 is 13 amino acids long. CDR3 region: CSLEQAGRGELFF. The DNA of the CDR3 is TGCAGCTTGGAACAAGCGGGGCGCGGGGAGCTGTTTTTT.

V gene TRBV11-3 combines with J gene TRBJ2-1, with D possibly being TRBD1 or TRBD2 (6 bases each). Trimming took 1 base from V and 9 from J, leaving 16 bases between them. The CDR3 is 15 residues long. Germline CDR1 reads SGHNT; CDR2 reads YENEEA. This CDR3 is CASSLGRLGGLEQFF. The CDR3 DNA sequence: TGTGCCAGCAGCTTAGGGCGACTAGGGGGGCTTGAGCAGTTCTTC.